This paragraph reports one TCR beta chain. The data derive from a study of blood T cell repertoires in COVID-19. The overall study: Donors in the United States, Italy and Spain gave samples during acute or convalescent COVID-19. PBMCs, B-cell-depleted T cells, or T cells provided the cDNA or gDNA that made up the material.

Trimming pared 4 bases from V and 4 bases from J, leaving 15 bases between. The CDR3 is made up of 15 amino acids. Looked up from germline, CDR1 is SGDLS and CDR2 is YYNGEE. Original analysis: Amplification of reference gene primers was used by the study to estimate nucleated cell counts. TCRdb's copy holds only in-frame clones and misses some; the assay was immunoSEQ multiplex PCR. V, J and clone size are taken as reported in that table, and D and trimming were inferred from the DNA itself. Among around 230,000 clones listed, about 80% were seen once. The J gene is TRBJ1-3, the V gene TRBV9; possibly TRBD1 for D (6 bases). The receptor was derived from a woman of 80 years or more with acute or convalescent COVID-19. Sequencing used peripheral blood. The CDR3: CASSTKTGSGNTIYF. The CDR3 nucleotides read TGTGCCAGCAGCACAAAAACAGGGTCAGGAAACACCATATATTTT.